A selection of T cell receptor beta chains follows, all from one sample in a study of T cell responses to AZD1222 COVID-19 vaccine. The method was immunoSEQ multiplex PCR; TCRdb's version includes in-frame clones alone and lacks a portion of them. The sample has 29,000 or so clones, over 90% seen once. Specimen: peripheral blood, collected on day 0 of AZD1222 vaccination. The receptors come from an adult in good health. The CDR3 runs from the conserved cysteine through the conserved F or W. D genes are given only for firm matches. Clone sizes are given selectively: once, few, many, or a class where the clone is expanded.

D gene: TRBD2; V gene: TRBV5-4; J gene: TRBJ2-3; clone size: -; CDR3 protein: CASSFGTSGRTDTQYF; CDR3 DNA: TGTGCCAGCAGCTTTGGGACTAGCGGGCGCACAGATACGCAGTATTTT
D gene: -; V gene: TRBV5-4; J gene: TRBJ2-5; clone size: -; CDR3 protein: CASSLASGGPGTQYF; CDR3 DNA: TGTGCCAGCAGCTTGGCCTCTGGGGGCCCGGGGACCCAGTACTTC
D gene: -; V gene: TRBV2; J gene: TRBJ2-2; clone size: -; CDR3 protein: CASTATGIAGELFF; CDR3 DNA: TGTGCCAGCACCGCAACAGGAATCGCCGGGGAGCTGTTTTTT
D gene: -; V gene: TRBV9; J gene: TRBJ1-3; clone size: -; CDR3 protein: CASSPISGNTIYF; CDR3 DNA: TGTGCCAGCAGCCCTATTTCTGGAAACACCATATATTTT
D gene: -; V gene: TRBV5-5; J gene: TRBJ1-6; clone size: -; CDR3 protein: CASSSATFPTTLSPLHF; CDR3 DNA: TGTGCCAGCAGCTCGGCCACGTTTCCGACGACACTTTCACCCCTCCACTTT
D gene: -; V gene: TRBV4-3; J gene: TRBJ1-3; clone size: -; CDR3 protein: CASSQDFDSGNTIYF; CDR3 DNA: TGCGCCAGCAGCCAAGATTTTGACTCTGGAAACACCATATATTTT
D gene: -; V gene: TRBV29-1; J gene: TRBJ1-1; clone size: -; CDR3 protein: CSVVGVLPNTEAFF; CDR3 DNA: TGCAGCGTTGTAGGGGTTTTACCGAACACTGAAGCTTTCTTT
D gene: -; V gene: TRBV21-1; J gene: TRBJ2-1; clone size: -; CDR3 protein: CASSRLLAGAANEQFF; CDR3 DNA: TGTGCCAGCAGCAGACTATTAGCGGGAGCCGCCAATGAGCAGTTCTTC
D gene: TRBD2; V gene: TRBV28; J gene: TRBJ2-7; clone size: -; CDR3 protein: CASSLSGTRYEQYF; CDR3 DNA: TGTGCCAGCAGTTTGAGCGGGACTCGCTACGAGCAGTACTTC
D gene: -; V gene: TRBV27; J gene: TRBJ2-7; clone size: -; CDR3 protein: CASSLAGSRVHEQYF; CDR3 DNA: TGTGCCAGCAGTTTGGCGGGGTCCCGAGTCCACGAGCAGTACTTC
D gene: -; V gene: TRBV28; J gene: TRBJ1-2; clone size: -; CDR3 protein: CASRDAGGYTF; CDR3 DNA: TGTGCCAGCCGGGACGCCGGTGGCTACACCTTC
D gene: -; V gene: TRBV6-5; J gene: TRBJ1-6; clone size: -; CDR3 protein: CASSYSALYNSPLHF; CDR3 DNA: TGTGCCAGCAGTTACTCGGCACTCTATAATTCACCCCTCCACTTT
D gene: -; V gene: TRBV10-1; J gene: TRBJ2-1; clone size: -; CDR3 protein: CASSDWSPGSYNEQFF; CDR3 DNA: TGCGCCAGCAGTGACTGGAGCCCGGGTAGCTACAATGAGCAGTTCTTC
D gene: TRBD1; V gene: TRBV28; J gene: TRBJ1-6; clone size: once; CDR3 protein: CANKGQGPTPLHF; CDR3 DNA: TGTGCCAACAAAGGACAGGGCCCTACACCCCTCCACTTT
D gene: TRBD2; V gene: TRBV7-9; J gene: TRBJ2-5; clone size: -; CDR3 protein: CASSLATSLLQETQYF; CDR3 DNA: TGTGCCAGCAGCTTAGCGACTAGCCTTCTCCAAGAGACCCAGTACTTC
D gene: -; V gene: TRBV7-9; J gene: TRBJ1-2; clone size: -; CDR3 protein: CASSLEAGSYGYTF; CDR3 DNA: TGTGCCAGCAGCTTAGAGGCAGGAAGCTATGGCTACACCTTC
D gene: TRBD1; V gene: TRBV28; J gene: TRBJ1-2; clone size: -; CDR3 protein: CASSRGRNYGYTF; CDR3 DNA: TGTGCCAGCAGCAGGGGGCGGAACTATGGCTACACCTTC
D gene: -; V gene: TRBV19; J gene: TRBJ1-5; clone size: -; CDR3 protein: CASTKAGLSNQPQHF; CDR3 DNA: TGTGCCAGTACAAAGGCAGGGTTAAGCAATCAGCCCCAGCATTTT
D gene: -; V gene: TRBV9; J gene: TRBJ2-7; clone size: -; CDR3 protein: CASSLQGAGGSQYF; CDR3 DNA: TGTGCCAGCAGCTTACAAGGGGCGGGTGGTTCGCAGTACTTC
D gene: TRBD1; V gene: TRBV6-6; J gene: TRBJ1-3; clone size: -; CDR3 protein: CASSGRTGLGTIYF; CDR3 DNA: TGTGCCAGCAGTGGCCGGACAGGGTTGGGCACCATATATTTT
D gene: TRBD1; V gene: TRBV4-1; J gene: TRBJ2-7; clone size: -; CDR3 protein: CASSLIHPQGTNEQYF; CDR3 DNA: TGCGCCAGCAGCCTAATTCACCCACAGGGGACCAACGAGCAGTACTTC
D gene: -; V gene: TRBV7-2; J gene: TRBJ1-2; clone size: -; CDR3 protein: CASSLTRGNYGYTF; CDR3 DNA: TGTGCCAGCAGCTTAACACGGGGGAACTATGGCTACACCTTC
D gene: -; V gene: TRBV11-2; J gene: TRBJ2-2; clone size: -; CDR3 protein: CASSPHSILTGELFF; CDR3 DNA: TGTGCCAGCAGCCCACACTCGATACTCACCGGGGAGCTGTTTTTT
D gene: TRBD1; V gene: TRBV11-2; J gene: TRBJ1-2; clone size: few; CDR3 protein: CASSPRGQGNYGYTF; CDR3 DNA: TGTGCCAGCAGCCCGAGGGGACAGGGAAACTATGGCTACACCTTC
D gene: -; V gene: TRBV28; J gene: TRBJ2-3; clone size: -; CDR3 protein: CASSSPRDPSTDTQYF; CDR3 DNA: TGTGCCAGCAGTTCGCCCCGGGACCCCAGCACAGATACGCAGTATTTT
D gene: -; V gene: TRBV2; J gene: TRBJ2-1; clone size: -; CDR3 protein: CASSGTWEQFF; CDR3 DNA: TGTGCCAGCAGTGGGACTTGGGAGCAGTTCTTC
D gene: -; V gene: TRBV29-1; J gene: TRBJ2-7; clone size: once; CDR3 protein: CSVAVSHEQYF; CDR3 DNA: TGCAGCGTTGCGGTGAGCCACGAGCAGTACTTC
D gene: -; V gene: TRBV11-1; J gene: TRBJ1-5; clone size: -; CDR3 protein: CASSSGERQPQHF; CDR3 DNA: TGTGCCAGCAGCTCAGGGGAGCGACAGCCCCAGCATTTT
D gene: -; V gene: TRBV12-3/TRBV12-4; J gene: TRBJ1-2; clone size: -; CDR3 protein: CASTLQSWVGYTF; CDR3 DNA: TGTGCCAGCACCCTTCAGAGTTGGGTTGGCTACACCTTC
D gene: TRBD1; V gene: TRBV18; J gene: TRBJ2-1; clone size: few; CDR3 protein: CASSPPGQGTYNEQFF; CDR3 DNA: TGTGCCAGCTCACCTCCGGGACAGGGGACCTACAATGAGCAGTTCTTC
D gene: -; V gene: TRBV7-7; J gene: TRBJ2-1; clone size: -; CDR3 protein: CASSADTNAYNEQFF; CDR3 DNA: TGTGCTAGCAGCGCCGACACGAACGCCTACAATGAGCAGTTCTTC
D gene: -; V gene: TRBV3-1/TRBV3-2; J gene: TRBJ1-1; clone size: -; CDR3 protein: CASSHSTVLNTEAFF; CDR3 DNA: TGTGCCAGCAGCCACAGCACGGTTTTGAACACTGAAGCTTTCTTT
D gene: TRBD1; V gene: TRBV29-1; J gene: TRBJ1-1; clone size: -; CDR3 protein: CSVDEQGTNTEAFF; CDR3 DNA: TGCAGCGTTGATGAACAGGGGACGAACACTGAAGCTTTCTTT
D gene: -; V gene: TRBV6-5; J gene: TRBJ2-4; clone size: -; CDR3 protein: CASSGVMAKNIQYF; CDR3 DNA: TGTGCCAGCTCGGGGGTGATGGCCAAAAACATTCAGTACTTC
D gene: -; V gene: TRBV5-6; J gene: TRBJ1-2; clone size: -; CDR3 protein: CASTRDFDYGYTF; CDR3 DNA: TGTGCCAGCACCAGGGACTTCGACTATGGCTACACCTTC
D gene: TRBD1; V gene: TRBV5-5; J gene: TRBJ1-2; clone size: -; CDR3 protein: CASTGQVLTNYGYTF; CDR3 DNA: TGTGCCAGCACCGGACAGGTACTTACTAACTATGGCTACACCTTC
D gene: -; V gene: TRBV6-5; J gene: TRBJ1-5; clone size: -; CDR3 protein: CASSYSNRGNQPQHF; CDR3 DNA: TGTGCCAGCAGTTACTCGAACCGGGGAAATCAGCCCCAGCATTTT
D gene: -; V gene: TRBV12-3/TRBV12-4; J gene: TRBJ2-2; clone size: -; CDR3 protein: CASRRQVIGELFF; CDR3 DNA: TGTGCCAGCAGGCGACAGGTGATAGGGGAGCTGTTTTTT
D gene: TRBD1; V gene: TRBV6-5; J gene: TRBJ1-3; clone size: -; CDR3 protein: CASRPGTGVGNTIYF; CDR3 DNA: TGTGCCAGCAGGCCCGGGACAGGGGTAGGAAACACCATATATTTT
D gene: -; V gene: TRBV10-3; J gene: TRBJ1-1; clone size: -; CDR3 protein: CAISEKGNTEAFF; CDR3 DNA: TGTGCCATCAGTGAAAAGGGGAACACTGAAGCTTTCTTT
D gene: -; V gene: TRBV19; J gene: TRBJ1-5; clone size: -; CDR3 protein: CASRDRQLELGQPQHF; CDR3 DNA: TGTGCCAGTAGAGATCGACAGCTCGAGTTGGGTCAGCCCCAGCATTTT
D gene: TRBD1; V gene: TRBV5-4; J gene: TRBJ1-4; clone size: -; CDR3 protein: CASSRRQGSEKLFF; CDR3 DNA: TGTGCCAGCAGCCGCCGACAGGGGAGTGAAAAACTGTTTTTT
D gene: -; V gene: TRBV5-1; J gene: TRBJ1-4; clone size: -; CDR3 protein: CASSLRDTNEKLFF; CDR3 DNA: TGCGCCAGCAGCCTCCGGGACACAAATGAAAAACTGTTTTTT
D gene: TRBD1; V gene: TRBV5-1; J gene: TRBJ1-4; clone size: -; CDR3 protein: CASSLDRGSEKLFF; CDR3 DNA: TGCGCCAGCAGCTTGGACAGGGGGAGTGAAAAACTGTTTTTT
D gene: -; V gene: TRBV14; J gene: TRBJ2-1; clone size: few; CDR3 protein: CASSQGGGTPDHEQFF; CDR3 DNA: TGTGCCAGCAGCCAAGGAGGGGGGACTCCTGACCATGAGCAGTTCTTC
D gene: -; V gene: TRBV30; J gene: TRBJ1-2; clone size: -; CDR3 protein: CAWESQFNYGYTF; CDR3 DNA: TGTGCCTGGGAATCTCAGTTTAACTATGGCTACACCTTC
D gene: TRBD1; V gene: TRBV3-1/TRBV3-2; J gene: TRBJ2-7; clone size: -; CDR3 protein: CASRGTESSYEQYF; CDR3 DNA: TGTGCCAGCAGGGGGACAGAGAGCTCCTACGAGCAGTACTTC
D gene: -; V gene: TRBV7-9; J gene: TRBJ2-1; clone size: -; CDR3 protein: CASSLTLGTYNEQFF; CDR3 DNA: TGTGCCAGCAGCCTCACGCTCGGGACCTACAATGAGCAGTTCTTC
D gene: -; V gene: TRBV6-1; J gene: TRBJ1-2; clone size: -; CDR3 protein: CASSEGRYYGYTF; CDR3 DNA: TGTGCCAGCAGTGAAGGCAGGTACTATGGCTACACCTTC
D gene: TRBD1; V gene: TRBV11-2; J gene: TRBJ2-7; clone size: -; CDR3 protein: CASSTGTGGYEQYF; CDR3 DNA: TGTGCCAGCAGCACAGGGACAGGGGGGTACGAGCAGTACTTC
D gene: -; V gene: TRBV10-2; J gene: TRBJ1-5; clone size: -; CDR3 protein: CASSESGGANQPQHF; CDR3 DNA: TGCGCCAGCAGTGAGTCGGGGGGGGCGAATCAGCCCCAGCATTTT
D gene: TRBD2; V gene: TRBV3-1/TRBV3-2; J gene: TRBJ2-7; clone size: -; CDR3 protein: CAIVSGNLSYEQYF; CDR3 DNA: TGTGCCATTGTTAGCGGGAACCTCTCCTACGAGCAGTACTTC
D gene: -; V gene: TRBV7-8; J gene: TRBJ2-1; clone size: -; CDR3 protein: CASSFVQGSNEQFF; CDR3 DNA: TGTGCCAGCAGCTTCGTACAGGGTAGCAATGAGCAGTTCTTC
D gene: TRBD2; V gene: TRBV7-2; J gene: TRBJ2-2; clone size: -; CDR3 protein: CASSLLGGRQELFF; CDR3 DNA: TGTGCCAGCAGCTTACTAGGCGGGAGGCAGGAGCTGTTTTTT